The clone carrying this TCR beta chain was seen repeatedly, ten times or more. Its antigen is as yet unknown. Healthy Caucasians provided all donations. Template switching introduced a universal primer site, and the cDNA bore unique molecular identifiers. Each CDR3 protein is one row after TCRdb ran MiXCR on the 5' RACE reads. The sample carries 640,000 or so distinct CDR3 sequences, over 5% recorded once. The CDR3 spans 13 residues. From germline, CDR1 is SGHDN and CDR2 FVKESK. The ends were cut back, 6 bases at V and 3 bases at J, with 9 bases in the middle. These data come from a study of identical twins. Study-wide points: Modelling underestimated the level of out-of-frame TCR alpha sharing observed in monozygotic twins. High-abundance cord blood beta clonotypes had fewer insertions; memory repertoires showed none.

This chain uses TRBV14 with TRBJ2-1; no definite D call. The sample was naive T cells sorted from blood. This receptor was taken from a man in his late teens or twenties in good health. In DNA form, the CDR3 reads TGTGCCAGCAGGTCTTCTGTCTACAATGAGCAGTTCTTC. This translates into CASRSSVYNEQFF.